The subject of this entry is one T cell receptor (beta chain). No antigen is known for it. The primer mix had 60 Vbeta and 13 Jbeta primers. Per the original methods: It was a later analysis that counted 75 million to 90 million unique TCR beta chains, of which 8.5 million to 12 million were shared. Profiling relied on immunoSEQ multiplex PCR, and the TCRdb table lists in-frame clones only, not all of them. Clone size and the V and J calls come from that table; the DNA yielded D and trimming. The sample lists 130,000 or so clones, around 57% occurring once. This specimen belongs to a study of cytomegalovirus exposure and HLA in healthy donors. Study-level points and caveats: Some V segments, including TRBV6-2 and TRBV6-3, were excluded as indistinguishable. Most subjects had HLA-A and HLA-B alleles reportedly predicted accurately by TCR beta sequences. Most of the TCR beta V segments (in an earlier analysis) were productive either about 87% or about 30% of the time.

Germline assignment: CDR1 SGHTA and CDR2 FQGTGA. The CDR3 covers 12 residues. V lost 5 bases, J lost 9 bases, and 12 bases lay in between. The chain combines TRBV7-3 with TRBJ2-3; perhaps TRBD2 as D (5 bases). Sequencing was performed on PBMCs. The clonotype comes from a male donor in good health and CMV-seronegative. The CDR3 DNA sequence: TGTGCCAGCAGCCCGGGGTCGGCCACGCAGTATTTT. Translation: CASSPGSATQYF.